Here is one TCR beta chain with its context. Its specificity is unknown. The sample belongs to a study of cytomegalovirus exposure and HLA in healthy donors. PCR was performed using 60 Vbeta and 13 Jbeta primers. Only in-frame clones appear in the TCRdb table, and some are missing; sequencing was by immunoSEQ multiplex PCR. The table has roughly 250,000 clones, about 75% seen once; the top ten hold 2% to 2.5%. Study-wide results and caveats: A prior analysis recorded that most TCR beta V segments were productive about 87% or about 30% of the time.

Looked up from germline, CDR1 is SGHVS and CDR2 is FQNEAQ. V lost 2 bases and J lost 4, with 18 bases in between. This CDR3 is 16 amino acids long. The chain is built from TRBV7-8 and TRBJ2-7; possibly TRBD1 for D (6 bases). Sequencing was done on a sample of PBMCs. The sequence was collected from a female donor in good health and CMV-seronegative. DNA of the CDR3: TGTGCCAGCAGCTTAAGTAGGGGACAATCCCTGTACGAGCAGTACTTC. This codes for CASSLSRGQSLYEQYF.